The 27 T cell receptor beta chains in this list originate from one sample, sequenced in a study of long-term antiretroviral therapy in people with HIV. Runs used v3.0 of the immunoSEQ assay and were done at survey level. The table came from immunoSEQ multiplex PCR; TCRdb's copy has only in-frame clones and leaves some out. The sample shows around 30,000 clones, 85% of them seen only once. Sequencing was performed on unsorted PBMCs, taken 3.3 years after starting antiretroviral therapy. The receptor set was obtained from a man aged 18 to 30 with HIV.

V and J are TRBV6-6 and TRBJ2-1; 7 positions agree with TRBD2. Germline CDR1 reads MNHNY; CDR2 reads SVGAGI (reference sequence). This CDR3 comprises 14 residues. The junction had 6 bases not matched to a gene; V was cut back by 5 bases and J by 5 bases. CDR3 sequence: CASSGGVMDNEQFF. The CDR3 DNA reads TGTGCCAGCAGTGGGGGGGTAATGGACAATGAGCAGTTCTTC.

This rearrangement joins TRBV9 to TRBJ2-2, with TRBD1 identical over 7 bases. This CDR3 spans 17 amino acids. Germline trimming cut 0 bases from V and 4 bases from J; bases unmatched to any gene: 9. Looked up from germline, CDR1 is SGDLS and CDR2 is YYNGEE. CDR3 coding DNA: TGTGCCAGCAGCGTAGAGGGGGCGCGGGTAGGCACCGGGGAGCTGTTTTTT. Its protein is CASSVEGARVGTGELFF.

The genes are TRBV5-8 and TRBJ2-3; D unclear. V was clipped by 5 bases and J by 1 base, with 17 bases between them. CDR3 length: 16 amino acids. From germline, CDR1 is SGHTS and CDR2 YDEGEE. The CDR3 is CASSKSTGLGTDTQYF. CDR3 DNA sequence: TGTGCCAGCAGTAAAAGTACGGGCCTAGGCACAGATACGCAGTATTTT.

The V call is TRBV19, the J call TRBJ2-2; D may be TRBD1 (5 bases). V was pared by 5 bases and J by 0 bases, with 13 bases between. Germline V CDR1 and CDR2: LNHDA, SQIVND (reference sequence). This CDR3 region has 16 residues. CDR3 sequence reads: CASSWGPKTNTGELFF. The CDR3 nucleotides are TGTGCCAGTAGTTGGGGCCCCAAAACGAACACCGGGGAGCTGTTTTTT.

CDR3 coding DNA: TGTGCCAGCAGTTCCGGTCGGGACAGGGGGCAAGCACAGCCCCAGCATTTT. This codes for CASSSGRDRGQAQPQHF. This chain joins TRBV27 and TRBJ1-5, with 12 bases that match TRBD1. The CDR3 sequence is 17 residues long. V lost 4 bases and J lost 7; bases outside the gene matches: 11. Germline CDR1 is MNHEY and CDR2 is SMNVEV (reference sequence).

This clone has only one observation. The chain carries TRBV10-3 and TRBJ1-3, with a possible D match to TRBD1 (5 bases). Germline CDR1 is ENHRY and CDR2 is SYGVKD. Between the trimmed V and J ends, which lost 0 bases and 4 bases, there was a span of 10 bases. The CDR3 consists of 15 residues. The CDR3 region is CAISESDRNGNTIYF. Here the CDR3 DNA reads TGTGCCATCAGTGAGTCAGACAGAAACGGAAACACCATATATTTT.

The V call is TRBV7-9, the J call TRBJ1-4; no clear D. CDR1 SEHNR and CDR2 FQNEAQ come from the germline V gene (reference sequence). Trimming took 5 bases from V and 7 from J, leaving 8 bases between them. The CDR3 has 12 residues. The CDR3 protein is CASSTTAEKLFF. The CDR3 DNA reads TGTGCCAGCAGCACAACAGCTGAAAAACTGTTTTTT.

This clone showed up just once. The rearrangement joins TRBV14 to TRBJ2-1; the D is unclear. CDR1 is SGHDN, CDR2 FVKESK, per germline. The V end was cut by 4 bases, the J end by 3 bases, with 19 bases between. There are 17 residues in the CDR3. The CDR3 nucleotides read TGTGCCAGCAGCCTTGACGTGCCGCGGTGGAGCTACAATGAGCAGTTCTTC. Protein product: CASSLDVPRWSYNEQFF.

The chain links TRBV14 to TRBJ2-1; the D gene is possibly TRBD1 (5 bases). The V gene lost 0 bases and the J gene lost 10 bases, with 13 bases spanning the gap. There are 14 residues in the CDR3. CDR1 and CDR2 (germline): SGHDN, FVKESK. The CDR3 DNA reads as TGTGCCAGCAGCCAAGAATACGCAGGGTGGGAGCAGTTCTTC. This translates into CASSQEYAGWEQFF.

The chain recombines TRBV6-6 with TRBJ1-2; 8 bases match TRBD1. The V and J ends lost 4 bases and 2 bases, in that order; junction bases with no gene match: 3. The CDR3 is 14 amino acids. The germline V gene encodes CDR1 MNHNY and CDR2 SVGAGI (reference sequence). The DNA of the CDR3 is TGTGCCAGCAGTTCGGGACAGGAGAACTATGGCTACACCTTC. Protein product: CASSSGQENYGYTF.

CDR3 in DNA: TGCGCCAGCAGCCACCTGACAGACGGTTTGAACACTGAAGCTTTCTTT. This encodes CASSHLTDGLNTEAFF. This chain connects TRBV5-1 to TRBJ1-1, with a possible D match to TRBD1 (5 bases). Germline CDR1 SGHRS, CDR2 YFSETQ. The CDR3 has 16 residues. V shed 4 bases and J shed 0 bases, with 16 bases lying between them.

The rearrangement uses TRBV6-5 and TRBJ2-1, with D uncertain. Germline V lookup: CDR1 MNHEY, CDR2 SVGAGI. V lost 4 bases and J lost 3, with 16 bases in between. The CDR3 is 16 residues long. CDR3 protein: CASSLTTETYYNEQFF. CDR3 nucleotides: TGTGCCAGCAGTTTAACCACCGAAACATACTACAATGAGCAGTTCTTC.

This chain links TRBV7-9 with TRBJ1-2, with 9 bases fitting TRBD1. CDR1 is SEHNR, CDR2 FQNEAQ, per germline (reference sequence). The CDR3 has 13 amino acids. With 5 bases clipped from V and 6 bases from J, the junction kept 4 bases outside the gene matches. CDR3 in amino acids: CASSPGTGNGYTF. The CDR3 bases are TGTGCCAGCAGCCCCGGGACAGGGAATGGCTACACCTTC.

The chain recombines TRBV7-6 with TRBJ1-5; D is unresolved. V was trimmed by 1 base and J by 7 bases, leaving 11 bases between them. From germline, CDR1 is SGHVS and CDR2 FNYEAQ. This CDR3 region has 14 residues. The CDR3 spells CASSLGPWIQPQHF. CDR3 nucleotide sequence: TGTGCCAGCAGCTTAGGCCCCTGGATCCAGCCCCAGCATTTT.

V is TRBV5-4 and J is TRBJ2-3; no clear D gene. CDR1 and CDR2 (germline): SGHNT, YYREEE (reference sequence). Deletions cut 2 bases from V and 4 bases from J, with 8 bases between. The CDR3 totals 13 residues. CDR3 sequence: CASSLVQSDTQYF. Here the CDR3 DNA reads TGTGCCAGCAGCTTAGTCCAATCAGATACGCAGTATTTT.

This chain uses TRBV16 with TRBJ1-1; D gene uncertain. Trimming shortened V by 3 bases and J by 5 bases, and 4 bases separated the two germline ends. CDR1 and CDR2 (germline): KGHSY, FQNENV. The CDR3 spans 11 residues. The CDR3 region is CASSQVTEAFF. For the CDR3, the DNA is TGTGCCAGCAGCCAGGTGACTGAAGCTTTCTTT.

CDR3 loop: CASSRRTSGYEQYF. Here the CDR3 DNA reads TGTGCCAGCAGCCGCCGGACTAGCGGCTACGAGCAGTACTTC. V is TRBV9 and J is TRBJ2-7; 10 bases line up with TRBD2. The CDR3 is 14 residues long. Germline V gene data show CDR1 as SGDLS and CDR2 as YYNGEE. With 4 bases clipped from V and 3 bases from J, the junction kept 4 bases outside the gene matches.

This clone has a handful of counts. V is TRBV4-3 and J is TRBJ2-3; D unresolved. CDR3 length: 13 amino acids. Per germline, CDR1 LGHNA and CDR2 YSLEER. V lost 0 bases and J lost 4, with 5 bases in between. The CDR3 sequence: CASSQDVSDTQYF. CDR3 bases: TGCGCCAGCAGCCAAGACGTCTCAGATACGCAGTATTTT.

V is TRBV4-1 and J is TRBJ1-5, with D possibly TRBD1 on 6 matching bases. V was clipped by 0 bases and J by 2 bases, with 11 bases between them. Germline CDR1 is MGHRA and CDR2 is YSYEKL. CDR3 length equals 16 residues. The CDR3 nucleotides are TGCGCCAGCAGCCAAGATATGGGGGCTGGCAATCAGCCCCAGCATTTT. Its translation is CASSQDMGAGNQPQHF.

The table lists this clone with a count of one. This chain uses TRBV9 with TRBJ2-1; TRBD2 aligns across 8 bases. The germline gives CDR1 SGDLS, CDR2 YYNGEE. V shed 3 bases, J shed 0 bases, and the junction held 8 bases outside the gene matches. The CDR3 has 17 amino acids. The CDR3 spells CASSEETSASSYNEQFF. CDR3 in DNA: TGTGCCAGCAGCGAGGAGACTAGCGCTAGCTCCTACAATGAGCAGTTCTTC.

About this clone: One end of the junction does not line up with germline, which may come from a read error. The CDR3 DNA sequence: TGTGCCAGCAGTCCTAAAAGGGACTTT. Protein sequence: CASSPKRDF. This sequence joins TRBV6-1 and TRBJ1-1; D gene unclear. CDR3 length: 9 residues. Germline-derived CDR1 and CDR2 are MNHNS and SASEGT.

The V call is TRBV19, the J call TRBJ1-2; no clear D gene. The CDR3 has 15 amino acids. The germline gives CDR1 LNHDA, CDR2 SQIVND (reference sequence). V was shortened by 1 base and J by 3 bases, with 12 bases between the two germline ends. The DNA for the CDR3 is TGTGCCAGTAGTATAGCTGGCAGGCTAGACTATGGCTACACCTTC. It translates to CASSIAGRLDYGYTF. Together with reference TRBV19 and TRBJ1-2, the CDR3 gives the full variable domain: DGGITQSPKYLFRKEGQNVTLSCEQNLNHDAMYWYRQDPGQGLRLIYYSQIVNDFQKGDIAEGYSVSREKKESFPLTVTSAQKNPTAFYLCASSIAGRLDYGYTFGSGTRLTVV.

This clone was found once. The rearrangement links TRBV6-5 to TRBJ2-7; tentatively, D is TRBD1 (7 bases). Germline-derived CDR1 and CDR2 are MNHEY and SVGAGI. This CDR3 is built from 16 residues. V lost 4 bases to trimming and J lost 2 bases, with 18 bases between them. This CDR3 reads CASSSSQGEATYEQYF. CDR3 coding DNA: TGTGCCAGCAGTTCATCTCAGGGGGAGGCCACCTACGAGCAGTACTTC.

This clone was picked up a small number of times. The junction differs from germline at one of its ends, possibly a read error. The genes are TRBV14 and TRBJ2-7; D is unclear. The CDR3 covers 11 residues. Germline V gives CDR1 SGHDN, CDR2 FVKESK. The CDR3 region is CASSQDYDPTF. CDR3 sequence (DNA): TGTGCCAGCAGCCAAGATTACGACCCCACCTTC.

Here the CDR3 DNA reads TGTGCCAGCTCGGTTCCGGGACTAGCGGGAGCGATTAGGGAATACGAGCAGTACTTC. This sequence encodes CASSVPGLAGAIREYEQYF. The gene calls are TRBV18 and TRBJ2-7; the match to TRBD2 covers 14 bases. V shed 6 bases, J shed 4 bases, and the junction held 17 bases outside the gene matches. Per germline, CDR1 KGHSH and CDR2 LQKENI. CDR3 length equals 19 residues.

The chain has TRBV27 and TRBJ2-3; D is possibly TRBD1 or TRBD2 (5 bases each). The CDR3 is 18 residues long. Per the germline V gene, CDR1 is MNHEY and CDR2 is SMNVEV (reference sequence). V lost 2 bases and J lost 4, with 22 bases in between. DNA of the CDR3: TGTGCCAGCAGTTTAAAGTCGGCTAGTCGGGGCTTCTCAGATACGCAGTATTTT. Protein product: CASSLKSASRGFSDTQYF.

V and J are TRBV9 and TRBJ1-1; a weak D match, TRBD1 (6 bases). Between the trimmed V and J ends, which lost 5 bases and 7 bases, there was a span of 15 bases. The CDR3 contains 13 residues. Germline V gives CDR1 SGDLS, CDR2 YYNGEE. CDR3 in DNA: TGTGCCAGCAGTTCAGGGGACGTGGATGAAGCTTTCTTT. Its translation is CASSSGDVDEAFF.